This T cell receptor beta chain stems from a study of blood T cells in healthy people across ages. Next came a second PCR, run for about 7 to 11 cycles, which used a sample-barcoded 5' primer along with a J-beta primer mix. Each of the cDNA molecules was tagged by a template-switch adaptor with 12 random nucleotides. TCRdb processed the 5' RACE reads anew with MiXCR; each CDR3 protein has one entry. Here the sample spans hundreds of thousands of distinct CDR3 sequences, roughly 60% being singletons. The germline V gene encodes CDR1 SGHKS and CDR2 YYEKEE (reference sequence). This CDR3 spans 14 amino acids. V was trimmed by 1 base and J by 1 base, leaving 8 bases between them. This clonotype was found a few times.

Source material: blood. The sequence derives from a man in his thirties or forties in good health. The V and J genes are TRBV5-5 and TRBJ2-5; TRBD1 is a possible D gene (5 bases). This CDR3 reads CASSLRTSQETQYF. CDR3 nucleotides: TGTGCCAGCAGCTTGCGGACAAGCCAAGAGACCCAGTACTTC.